The entry below describes one T cell receptor (beta chain). This clone has only a few counts. Its antigen has not been determined. There are no base qualities to consult, and no much larger clone falls within one base. This specimen belongs to a study of blood T cell repertoires in COVID-19 (dated by TCRdb to 2018 to 2020). With respect to the entire study: Samples covering the acute and convalescent phases of COVID-19 were provided by collaborators in the United States, Italy and Spain. The prospective study material was composed of cDNA or gDNA derived from T cells, B-cell-depleted T cells, or PBMCs. Deeply sampled blood TCRbeta repertoires from subjects exposed to, actively infected with, or recovered from COVID-19 were included in the dataset. The repertoires were made available in a free public database intended to serve as a resource for research on the immune response to SARS-CoV-2. The samples were drawn from the first 160 participants of the ongoing ImmuneRACE study and from 1,254 subjects provided by 6 global collaborators. Sample metadata almost always included a de-identified subject ID, COVID-19 status, age in years and sex. Where available, HLA class I and class II types were obtained from metadata supplied by the sample provider rather than from assay-based typing. The paper's findings and limits, for the study overall: Clinical and demographic metadata were provided uncurated, with the amount varying by source and participant.

The CDR3 goes from the cysteine to the phenylalanine over 13 residues. The only DNA kept is the CDR3, 39 bases in frame from the first base. CDR1 and CDR2 are drawn from the germline V gene: MNHEY, SVGEGT. V was cut back by 3 bases and J by 3 bases, leaving a gap of 9 bases between them. TCRbeta CDR3 regions were amplified from genomic DNA using the immunoSEQ Assay, a bias-controlled multiplex PCR. Per the original workflow: Nucleated cell counts per sample were estimated from amplification of reference gene primers within the assay. To quantify the absolute abundance of each unique TCRbeta CDR3 rearrangement, sequence reads were collapsed and filtered. For each sample, productive Simpson clonality was calculated as the square root of Simpson's diversity index across productive rearrangements. In its TCRdb copy, this immuneACCESS table keeps in-frame sequences only and misses some clones. Where compared with another copy, unresolved V genes explain less than half of these, and the others have no known cause. The DNA was the basis for D and trimming; V, J and clone size are from that table. The sample data list roughly 80,000 clones, and roughly 84% of these were observed just once. Of the sample, roughly 3.5% falls within the top ten clones.

Whole blood was collected in K2EDTA tubes by collaborating institutions according to the institutions' own protocols. For TCRbeta analysis, collaborators shipped samples in one of three forms: frozen whole blood, isolated PBMCs, or DNA extracted from either of those sample types. The chain joins TRBV6-2 or TRBV6-3 to TRBJ2-7; TRBD2 is a weak D gene call, 6 bases matching. This receptor was identified in a man aged 50-59 years with acute or convalescent COVID-19. Sequencing input: peripheral blood. The DNA reads as follows: TGTGCCAGCAGTTATCCAGCGGGCTACGAGCAGTACTTC. Translation gives CASSYPAGYEQYF.